This T cell receptor beta chain was profiled in a study of shared clonotypes between healthy human individuals. Deep-level running was used for the assay. Repertoires were generated with immunoSEQ multiplex PCR, while TCRdb's copy carries only in-frame clones and drops some. The repertoire consists of just under 350,000 clones, with more than 60% occurring once and the leading ten covering roughly 10%. This clone occurred a few times. The sequence derives from a man between 25 and 39 years old in good health. What was sequenced was memory CD4+ T cells sorted from blood. Subset here: CD45RA-negative fraction.

CDR3: CASSLQGVVVRGANVLTF. The DNA of the CDR3 is TGTGCCAGCAGCCTACAGGGAGTCGTGGTGAGAGGGGCCAACGTCCTGACTTTC. The V gene is TRBV2, the J gene TRBJ2-6; D possibly corresponds to TRBD1 (6 bases). The CDR3 totals 18 residues. Per germline, CDR1 SNHLY and CDR2 FYNNEI. Between the trimmed V and J ends, which lost 6 bases and 4 bases, there was a span of 22 bases.